The rows below give T cell receptor beta chains drawn from one sample of a study of a mutant IDH1 vaccine in newly diagnosed glioma. Sequencing was performed with immunoSEQ multiplex PCR; in TCRdb, only in-frame clones are kept and a portion is missing. The sample yields just under 95,000 clones, about four fifths seen once. Material: PBMCs, obtained from a glioma patient treated with radiotherapy, temozolomide or both. Receptors originate from a woman between 45 and 60 years old with glioma. Each CDR3 is given with its conserved first and last residue. D genes are given only for firm matches. Only some rows state a clone size, as once, few, many or a class for expanded clones.

j_call v_call d_call clone_size cdr3_nt cdr3_aa
TRBJ1-2 TRBV6-5 - - TGTGCCAGCAGTAAAGACGGCAGGGGAGAATATGGCTACACCTTC CASSKDGRGEYGYTF
TRBJ2-2 TRBV4-2 TRBD1 - TGTGCCAGCAGCCAACGGACAGGGGGCACCGGGGAGCTGTTTTTT CASSQRTGGTGELFF
TRBJ2-3 TRBV27 - many TGTGCCAGCAGTTTAGGCCCAACAGATACGCAGTATTTT CASSLGPTDTQYF
TRBJ1-5 TRBV5-3 TRBD1 - TGTGCCAGAAGCTGGGACAGGGACCCGGCCGGTATGCCCCAGCATTTT CARSWDRDPAGMPQHF
TRBJ2-3 TRBV5-8 - once TGTGCCAGCAGCTTGGGGGGATATACGCAGTATTTT CASSLGGYTQYF
TRBJ1-2 TRBV18 - - TGTGCCAGCTCACCAGGAGCTAACTATGGCTACACCTTC CASSPGANYGYTF
TRBJ1-5 TRBV2 - - TGTGCCAGCAGTGAATCCCTGGGACCCCAGCATTTT CASSESLGPQHF
TRBJ1-5 TRBV6-5 - - TGTGCCAGCAGTTACTCGATTAGAACAGGGAGTCCCCAGCATTTT CASSYSIRTGSPQHF
TRBJ2-7 TRBV5-4 TRBD2 - TGTGCCAGCACCCTGGGGGAAGCGGGGCCCTACGAGCAGTACTTC CASTLGEAGPYEQYF
TRBJ2-1 TRBV9 - - TGTGCCAGCAGCGTAGAGGGTGAGCAGTTCTTC CASSVEGEQFF